This passage covers 5 T cell receptor beta chains from one sample sequenced in a study of metastatic and nonmetastatic thyroid tumors. TCRdb reanalyzed the PCR reads via MiXCR. Of 15,000 to 20,000 clones listed, roughly 33% are singletons. All patients were untreated before thyroid surgery. The sample comprised adjacent normal tissue. The receptors stem from a female donor with papillary thyroid cancer or a benign thyroid nodule (not recorded which). Some clones in this sample may be carry-over from other donors' samples.

Ten or more counts support this clone. J is TRBJ1-4 and V is TRBV2; D uncertain. Germline values: CDR1 SNHLY, CDR2 FYNNEI. Trimming cost V 2 bases and J 6 bases, with 10 bases left between them. This CDR3 contains 14 residues. This CDR3 reads CASSEPGWYEKLFF. The CDR3 bases are TGTGCCAGCAGTGAACCCGGGTGGTATGAAAAACTGTTTTTT.

This clone was found a few times. The chain links TRBV28 to TRBJ2-1; D not certain. The CDR3 is made up of 13 amino acids. V gave up 2 bases and J gave up 6 bases, with 8 bases separating them. Per germline, CDR1 MDHEN and CDR2 SYDVKM. The CDR3 nucleotides are TGTGCCAGCAGTTTAGATAGCCCCAATGAGCAGTTCTTC. Its translation is CASSLDSPNEQFF. Drawing the rest from reference TRBV28 and TRBJ2-1, the complete variable domain is DVKVTQSSRYLVKRTGEKVFLECVQDMDHENMFWYRQDPGLGLRLIYFSYDVKMKEKGDIPEGYSVSREKKERFSLILESASTNQTSMYLCASSLDSPNEQFFGPGTRLTVL.

This clone showed up just once. The gene calls are TRBV4-1 and TRBJ2-5; TRBD2 aligns across 10 bases. The CDR3 runs to 16 residues. Germline CDR1 is MGHRA and CDR2 is YSYEKL. The ends lost 0 bases at V and 5 bases at J; junction bases unmatched: 6. CDR3: CASSQDPPSGSETQYF. The DNA for the CDR3 is TGCGCCAGCAGCCAAGATCCCCCTAGCGGGAGTGAGACCCAGTACTTC.

The chain uses TRBV10-2 and TRBJ1-1; 9 bases agree with TRBD1. The V and J ends lost 8 bases and 0 bases, in that order; junction bases with no gene match: 4. CDR1 and CDR2 from the germline V gene are WSHSY and SAAADI. The CDR3 totals 14 residues. For the CDR3, the DNA is TGCGCCAGCTCTGGACAGGGGATGAACACTGAAGCTTTCTTT. Translation gives CASSGQGMNTEAFF.

The chain combines TRBV12-3 or TRBV12-4 with TRBJ2-7; tentatively, D is TRBD2 (5 bases). CDR3 length: 12 residues. V lost 6 bases, J lost 2 bases, and 8 bases lay in between. The CDR3 DNA reads TGTGCCAGCAGCGAACTAGCCTACGAGCAGTACTTC. It encodes CASSELAYEQYF.